This passage covers 7 T cell receptor beta chains from one sample sequenced in a study of blood T cell repertoires in COVID-19. Assay used: immunoSEQ multiplex PCR; TCRdb lists only in-frame clones, some missing. The sample has nearly 45,000 clones, approximately 80% seen once; the top ten hold 15% to 20%. The sample comprised peripheral blood. These TCRs come from a man aged 70 or older with acute or convalescent COVID-19.

The genes are TRBV6-6 and TRBJ1-1; D is perhaps TRBD1 (5 bases). Trimming cost V 2 bases and J 6 bases, with 10 bases left between them. CDR3 size: 13 residues. The V gene's germline CDR1 is MNHNY and CDR2 SVGAGI (reference sequence). For the CDR3, the DNA is TGTGCCAGCAGTTACATTGGGGGGGCTGAAGCTTTCTTT. Encoded protein: CASSYIGGAEAFF.

The chain is built from TRBV19 and TRBJ1-1, with D perhaps matching TRBD1 (6 bases). The germline V gene has CDR1 LNHDA and CDR2 SQIVND (reference sequence). The CDR3 sequence is 14 residues long. Between the trimmed V and J ends, which lost 7 bases and 6 bases, there was a span of 18 bases. CDR3 protein: CASTPNRARSEAFF. Here the CDR3 DNA reads TGTGCCAGTACCCCTAACAGGGCCCGCTCTGAAGCTTTCTTT.

The chain links TRBV4-2 to TRBJ2-3; tentative D call: TRBD2 (7 bases). V shed 5 bases and J shed 2 bases, with 20 bases lying between them. The CDR3 is 17 amino acids. Germline lookup yields CDR1 LGHNA and CDR2 YNFKEQ. The CDR3 coding sequence is TGTGCCAGCAGCTCCCGCGGGGGCAGGGGTTACACAGATACGCAGTATTTT. It is translated as CASSSRGGRGYTDTQYF.

This rearrangement joins TRBV21-1 to TRBJ1-2; TRBD1 reflects the table's D call only, with no check against the DNA. TRBV21-1 is a pseudogene locus. This CDR3 contains 13 residues. The CDR3, as DNA: TGTGCCAGCAGCAACAGGGTAGGCTATGGCTACACCTTC. Residues: CASSNRVGYGYTF.

The V call is TRBV6-5, the J call TRBJ1-1, with 7 nucleotides matching TRBD1. Per the germline V gene, CDR1 is MNHEY and CDR2 is SVGAGI. V lost 7 bases, J lost 1 base, and 6 bases stayed unmatched. This CDR3 region has 14 residues. The CDR3 protein is CASTPGQANTEAFF. CDR3 nucleotide sequence: TGTGCCAGCACCCCAGGACAGGCGAACACTGAAGCTTTCTTT.

The genes are TRBV7-2 and TRBJ2-1; 7 bases fit TRBD2. The CDR3 contains 17 residues. With 2 bases clipped from V and 4 bases from J, the junction kept 11 bases outside the gene matches. Germline assignment: CDR1 SGHTA and CDR2 FQGNSA. CDR3: CASSLLGGEGVYNEQFF. The CDR3, as DNA: TGTGCCAGCAGCTTATTGGGTGGGGAGGGTGTATACAATGAGCAGTTCTTC.

This clone was counted between two and nine times. The rearrangement uses TRBV30 and TRBJ1-1, with 7 bases aligning to TRBD1. Germline lookup yields CDR1 GTSNPN and CDR2 SVGIG (reference sequence). V trimming: 4 bases; J trimming: 0 bases; junction bases outside the gene matches: 8. This CDR3 comprises 15 residues. CDR3 sequence reads: CAWIRDSRMNTEAFF. The CDR3 DNA reads as TGTGCCTGGATCAGGGACAGCCGCATGAACACTGAAGCTTTCTTT. The entire variable domain, with the rest obtained from reference TRBV30 and TRBJ1-1, is as follows: SQTIHQWPATLVQPVGSPLSLECTVEGTSNPNLYWYRQAAGRGLQLLFYSVGIGQISSEVPQNLSASRPQDRQFILSSKKLLLSDSGFYLCAWIRDSRMNTEAFFGQGTRLTVV.